Detailed here is one T cell receptor (beta chain). Its antigen is unknown. The sample holds no much larger clone one base away, and base qualities are not on file. The treatment or condition label for this specimen denotes: allogeneic hematopoietic cell transplantation with graft depleted of TCRalphabeta T cells and CD19 B cells. Transplant recipients were children who received TCRalphabeta/CD19-depleted allogeneic hematopoietic cell grafts. The source of the sample is a study of T-cell reconstitution after alpha-beta-depleted transplantation in children (dated by TCRdb to about 2016). About the study as a whole: Using TCR repertoire profiling, the study followed T-cell immune reconstitution in a quantitative way in children after TCRalphabeta/CD19-depleted allogeneic hematopoietic cell transplantation. The investigation overall reported the following: In some patients, the high TCRbeta diversity seen at day 60 was put down to recipient T cells and intrathymic progenitors that had survived conditioning. The apparently early recovery of alphabetaT-cell counts about two months after transplant reportedly depended on only several hundred rapidly expanded clones that came from non-depleted graft cells. The frequencies of hyperexpanded clones fell over the following months, and after one year, T-cell counts and TCRbeta diversity were mostly attributed to newly produced T cells.

Libraries were prepared through PCR. Sequencing used an Illumina HiSeq 2500. To normalize quantification of the TCRbeta repertoire, the TCR libraries were built with molecular barcoding that relied on unique molecular identifiers. Using fastp trimming at Q25 and MiXCR clonotype assembly, TCRdb reanalyzed the public sequencing data and kept in-frame beta chains. Every CDR3 protein is listed once, alongside the most common genes and DNA of its rows. Present in this sample are about 830,000 distinct CDR3 sequences, roughly 15% of which were seen just once. The ten largest clonotypes hold approximately 5% of the sample. The germline V gene (reference sequence) sets CDR1 to LGHDT and CDR2 to YNNKEL. Including the terminal cysteine and phenylalanine, the CDR3 comprises 21 residues. The read is trimmed to its CDR3 DNA, 63 bases read in frame from base 1. Trimming takes 4 bases off V and 0 bases off J; junction bases not matched to a gene: 17.

This receptor was taken from a male patient younger than 18 who had a stem cell transplant for acute lymphoblastic leukemia, so the T cells may come from the graft donor. Material: PBMCs, mostly from graft donor cells, obtained 360 days after TCRalphabeta/CD19-depleted stem cell transplant. The chain is made from TRBV3-1 and TRBJ2-4; 11 bases in the junction line up with TRBD1. The CDR3 is CASSPSVGQGAPGLAKNIQYF. The nucleotide sequence reads TGTGCCAGCAGCCCCAGTGTCGGACAGGGGGCGCCCGGATTAGCCAAAAACATTCAGTACTTC.